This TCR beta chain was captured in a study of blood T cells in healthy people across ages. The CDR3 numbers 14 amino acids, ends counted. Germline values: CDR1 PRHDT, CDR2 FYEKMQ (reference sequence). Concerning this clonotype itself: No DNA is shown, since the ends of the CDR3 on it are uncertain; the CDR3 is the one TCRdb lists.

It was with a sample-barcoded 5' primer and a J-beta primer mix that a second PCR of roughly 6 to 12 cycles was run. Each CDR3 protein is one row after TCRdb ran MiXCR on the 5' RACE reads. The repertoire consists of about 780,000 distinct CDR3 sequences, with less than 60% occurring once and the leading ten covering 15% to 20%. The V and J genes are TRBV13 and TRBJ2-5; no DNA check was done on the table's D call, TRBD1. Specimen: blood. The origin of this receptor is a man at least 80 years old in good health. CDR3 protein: CASSLVGSGTGHYF.